The rows below give T cell receptor beta chains drawn from one sample of a study of blood T cell repertoires in COVID-19. This table comes from immunoSEQ multiplex PCR, and its TCRdb copy is limited to in-frame clones, with some not included. The sample has roughly 280,000 clones, approximately 86% seen once. Sequencing was carried out using peripheral blood. The receptors derive from a man younger than 40 with active or convalescent COVID-19. CDR3s include the opening cysteine and the closing phenylalanine or tryptophan.

length: 12; J: TRBJ1-2; V: TRBV27; CDR3: CASSSVAGGYTF
length: 13; J: TRBJ2-7; V: TRBV30; CDR3: CAWSGLDSYEQYF
length: 17; J: TRBJ2-3; V: TRBV19; CDR3: CASNPPGWMYGTDTQYF
length: 12; J: TRBJ2-1; V: TRBV5-6; CDR3: CASSRVYNEQFF
length: 15; J: TRBJ1-5; V: TRBV7-6; CDR3: CASSAGQGSGQPQHF
length: 19; J: TRBJ1-2; V: TRBV27; CDR3: CASSLNFIDYQAPGDGYTF
length: 14; J: TRBJ2-7; V: TRBV5-5; CDR3: CASSFGTSGLEQYF
length: 16; J: TRBJ2-3; V: TRBV5-1; CDR3: CASRSGTATSTDTQYF
length: 16; J: TRBJ2-3; V: TRBV4-3; CDR3: CASSQDAGRIADTQYF
length: 18; J: TRBJ1-5; V: TRBV19; CDR3: CASSPPPRQSYSNQPQHF